Each of the 31 T cell receptor beta chains below was sequenced from the same sample in a study of blood T cell repertoires in COVID-19. Assay used: immunoSEQ multiplex PCR; TCRdb lists only in-frame clones, some missing. The profile shows tens of thousands of clones, 65% to 90% of them singletons. Input material: peripheral blood. The receptors derive from a woman aged 55-70 years with acute or convalescent COVID-19.

The chain is built from TRBV21-1 and TRBJ2-7; the D call of TRBD2 is as the table states it, not checked on the DNA. TRBV21-1 is recorded as a pseudogene. The CDR3 runs to 18 residues. The CDR3 bases are TGTGCCAGCAGCTCCCGACTAATCGGGACTAGCGCCTCCTACGAGCAGTACTTC. This translates into CASSSRLIGTSASYEQYF.

The J gene is TRBJ2-5, the V gene TRBV18, with 14 bases lining up with TRBD2. V lost 3 bases to trimming and J lost 5 bases; unmatched junction nucleotides: 8. Germline assignment: CDR1 KGHSH and CDR2 LQKENI. The CDR3 extends over 17 amino acids. The CDR3: CASSPVMGLAGVETQYF. CDR3 nucleotide sequence: TGTGCCAGCTCACCGGTGATGGGACTAGCGGGAGTGGAGACCCAGTACTTC.

The V gene is TRBV7-8, the J gene TRBJ2-7; 8 bases are shared with TRBD2. Germline V CDR1 and CDR2: SGHVS, FQNEAQ. CDR3 length equals 16 residues. Germline trimming cut 5 bases from V and 2 bases from J; bases unmatched to any gene: 11. This CDR3 reads CASSLHGGAATYEQYF. In DNA, the CDR3 is TGTGCCAGCAGCCTCCACGGGGGGGCCGCAACCTACGAGCAGTACTTC. Supplemented by reference TRBV7-8 and TRBJ2-7, the full variable domain reads GAGVSQSPRYKVAKRGQDVALRCDPISGHVSLFWYQQALGQGPEFLTYFQNEAQLDKSGLPSDRFFAERPEGSVSTLKIQRTQQEDSAVYLCASSLHGGAATYEQYFGPGTRLTVT.

V usage is TRBV28 and J usage is TRBJ1-1, with TRBD1 matching 7 bases. The CDR3 is 20 residues long. Germline trimming cut 6 bases from V and 2 bases from J; bases unmatched to any gene: 24. Germline V gene data show CDR1 as MDHEN and CDR2 as SYDVKM. The CDR3 sequence: CASSDWSLKTGLALNTEAFF. In DNA form, the CDR3 reads TGTGCCAGCAGCGATTGGTCCCTAAAGACAGGGCTGGCCCTCAACACTGAAGCTTTCTTT.

The rearrangement joins TRBV3-1 (or the pseudogene TRBV3-2) to TRBJ2-3, with 12 positions matching TRBD2. Germline loops: CDR1 LGHDT, CDR2 YNNKEL (reference sequence). The CDR3 loop spans 17 amino acids. Trimming took 3 bases from V and 0 from J; bases not matched to a gene: 4. The CDR3 coding sequence is TGTGCCAGCAGCCACCTAGCGGGGGGGAAGAGCACAGATACGCAGTATTTT. Protein sequence: CASSHLAGGKSTDTQYF.

The rearrangement joins TRBV28 to TRBJ1-1; 10 bases map to TRBD1. CDR1 is MDHEN, CDR2 SYDVKM, per germline. J was trimmed by 1 base and V by 5 bases; bases with no gene match: 10. This CDR3 comprises 17 residues. CDR3 sequence (DNA): TGTGCCAGCAGTCAATTGCTACGGACAGGGGGGAACACTGAAGCTTTCTTT. It yields the protein CASSQLLRTGGNTEAFF.

This clone turned up a few times. The rearrangement links TRBV4-2 to TRBJ1-5; TRBD1 matches 10 bases. The germline gives CDR1 LGHNA, CDR2 YNFKEQ. The V and J ends lost 6 bases and 2 bases, in that order; junction bases with no gene match: 10. The CDR3 has 17 residues. In nucleotides, the CDR3 is TGTGCCAGCAGTCCCAACCCCGGGACAGGGGGCAATCAGCCCCAGCATTTT. Its protein product is CASSPNPGTGGNQPQHF.

The V and J genes are TRBV6-5 and TRBJ2-2, with 7 bases fitting TRBD1. This CDR3 spans 15 amino acids. The trim removed 6 bases at V and 2 bases at J, leaving 6 bases unmatched. Germline lookup yields CDR1 MNHEY and CDR2 SVGAGI. The CDR3 nucleotides read TGTGCCAGCAGGGGAACAGGGGCCAACACCGGGGAGCTGTTTTTT. It specifies CASRGTGANTGELFF.

The chain combines TRBV3-1 (or the pseudogene TRBV3-2) with TRBJ2-1, with 15 nucleotides matching TRBD2. The CDR3 totals 19 residues. Germline lookup yields CDR1 LGHDT and CDR2 YNNKEL (reference sequence). V gave up 4 bases and J gave up 4 bases; unmatched junction bases: 11. The CDR3 nucleotides are TGTGCCAGCAGCCCCAGTTTGGGACTAGCGGGAGGAGGGTACAATGAGCAGTTCTTC. Amino acid sequence: CASSPSLGLAGGGYNEQFF.

The chain links TRBV2 to TRBJ2-6, with D hard to call. The germline V and J ends were trimmed by 4 bases and 1 base, with 8 bases remaining between them. The CDR3 has 15 amino acids. In germline, CDR1 is SNHLY, CDR2 FYNNEI. The CDR3 sequence: CASSAAGSGANVLTF. In DNA, the CDR3 is TGTGCCAGCAGTGCCGCCGGGTCTGGGGCCAACGTCCTGACTTTC.

This clone was counted only a few times. The rearrangement uses TRBV15 and TRBJ2-3, with 7 bases aligning to TRBD2. With 1 base clipped from V and 2 bases from J, the junction kept 6 bases outside the gene matches. CDR1 and CDR2 (germline): LNHNV, YYDKDF (reference sequence). The CDR3 length is 16 residues. CDR3 in DNA: TGTGCCACCAGCAGAGGTGGTGGGAGGGCCACAGATACGCAGTATTTT. It codes for CATSRGGGRATDTQYF.

The chain links TRBV2 to TRBJ2-7; 7 nucleotides line up with TRBD1. V gave up 6 bases and J gave up 3 bases; unmatched junction bases: 8. The CDR3 is made up of 14 amino acids. Germline CDR1 reads SNHLY; CDR2 reads FYNNEI. The CDR3 protein is CASRPLDRNYEQYF. In DNA, the CDR3 is TGTGCCAGCAGGCCCTTGGACAGGAACTACGAGCAGTACTTC.

The V and J genes are TRBV2 and TRBJ1-5; D might be TRBD1 (5 bases). The germline CDR1 and CDR2 sequences are SNHLY and FYNNEI. V gave up 5 bases and J gave up 1 base, with 9 bases separating them. This CDR3 has 14 amino acids. Here the CDR3 reads CASSRQKSNQPQHF. In nucleotides, the CDR3 is TGTGCCAGCAGTAGACAGAAGAGCAATCAGCCCCAGCATTTT.

This clone was seen a few times. This chain links TRBV4-2 with TRBJ2-7, with TRBD1 matching over 11 bases. The CDR3 extends over 14 amino acids. CDR1 and CDR2 (germline): LGHNA, YNFKEQ. V was pared by 4 bases and J by 6 bases, with 5 bases of the junction left unmatched. In DNA form, the CDR3 reads TGTGCCAGCAGCCTCGGACAGGGGGCGACCGAGCAGTACTTC. Translated, it gives CASSLGQGATEQYF.

The CDR3, as DNA: TGTGCCAGCTCACCAACCGAGACAGGGATTGGCAATCAGCCCCAGCATTTT. It specifies CASSPTETGIGNQPQHF. J is TRBJ1-5 and V is TRBV18; 7 bases line up with TRBD1. V gave up 2 bases and J gave up 2 bases; unmatched junction bases: 9. Germline lookup yields CDR1 KGHSH and CDR2 LQKENI. The CDR3 sequence is 17 residues long.

This rearrangement joins TRBV14 to TRBJ1-1; D is undetermined. The V and J ends lost 4 bases and 4 bases respectively, with 19 bases between them. The germline CDR1 and CDR2 sequences are SGHDN and FVKESK. The CDR3 length is 16 residues. The DNA of the CDR3 is TGTGCCAGCAGCCTCCGCGCTCTACGGGTCGGCACTGAAGCTTTCTTT. Translating it yields CASSLRALRVGTEAFF.

Only a few counts were recorded for this clone. This chain uses TRBV2 with TRBJ2-7; TRBD2 matches at 13 bases. The CDR3 consists of 16 residues. The ends lost 2 bases at V and 5 bases at J; junction bases unmatched: 6. CDR1 SNHLY and CDR2 FYNNEI come from the germline V gene. The CDR3 is CASSETRTSGSNEQYF. The CDR3 DNA follows: TGTGCCAGCAGTGAAACCCGGACTAGCGGGAGTAACGAGCAGTACTTC. Supplemented by reference TRBV2 and TRBJ2-7, the full variable domain reads EPEVTQTPSHQVTQMGQEVILRCVPISNHLYFYWYRQILGQKVEFLVSFYNNEISEKSEIFDDQFSVERPDGSNFTLKIRSTKLEDSAMYFCASSETRTSGSNEQYFGPGTRLTVT.

The V and J genes are TRBV7-6 and TRBJ2-3; 9 nucleotides align to TRBD1. Trimming took 5 bases from V and 3 from J; bases not matched to a gene: 3. The CDR3 runs 14 residues. The germline CDR1 and CDR2 sequences are SGHVS and FNYEAQ. The CDR3 here is CASSPTGGTDTQYF. The DNA of the CDR3 is TGTGCCAGCAGCCCGACAGGGGGTACAGATACGCAGTATTTT.

The chain couples TRBV7-9 to TRBJ1-5; possible D gene TRBD1, 5 bases. V gave up 0 bases and J gave up 7 bases, with 7 bases separating them. This CDR3 has 13 amino acids. Germline loops: CDR1 SEHNR, CDR2 FQNEAQ (reference sequence). CDR3 region: CASSLAGGQPQHF. As DNA, the CDR3 is TGTGCCAGCAGCTTAGCGGGGGGGCAGCCCCAGCATTTT. The entire variable domain, with the rest obtained from reference TRBV7-9 and TRBJ1-5, is as follows: DTGVSQNPRHKITKRGQNVTFRCDPISEHNRLYWYRQTLGQGPEFLTYFQNEAQLEKSRLLSDRFSAERPKGSFSTLEIQRTEQGDSAMYLCASSLAGGQPQHFGDGTRLSIL.

The rearrangement joins TRBV2 to TRBJ2-7, with D perhaps matching TRBD1 (5 bases). Between the trimmed V and J ends, which lost 6 bases and 6 bases, there was a span of 9 bases. Germline CDR1 and CDR2: SNHLY and FYNNEI. The CDR3 extends over 11 amino acids. The CDR3 loop reads CASSPDSEQYF. The CDR3, as DNA: TGTGCCAGCAGCCCTGACAGCGAGCAGTACTTC.

The chain couples TRBV27 to TRBJ1-5; 7 bases fit TRBD1. V dropped 3 bases and J dropped 5; count of bases not matched to a gene: 7. The CDR3 extends over 15 amino acids. Germline assignment: CDR1 MNHEY and CDR2 SMNVEV (reference sequence). CDR3 protein: CASSFQGGGDQPQHF. The CDR3 nucleotides are TGTGCCAGCAGTTTCCAAGGGGGCGGGGATCAGCCCCAGCATTTT.

The rearrangement links TRBV5-1 to TRBJ1-5; perhaps TRBD1 as D (5 bases). Between the trimmed V and J ends, which lost 0 bases and 4 bases, there was a span of 8 bases. The CDR3 length is 14 residues. Germline CDR1 reads SGHRS; CDR2 reads YFSETQ. CDR3 coding DNA: TGCGCCAGCAGCTTGGGACAGCCTAATCAGCCCCAGCATTTT. This encodes CASSLGQPNQPQHF.

The chain uses TRBV21-1 and TRBJ2-7; the table names TRBD1, a call not compared with the DNA. TRBV21-1 is a pseudogene locus. CDR3 size: 16 residues. DNA for the CDR3: TGTGCCAGCAGCAAATTGTCGGGCGGACACGTGAACGAGCAGTACTTC. Translation: CASSKLSGGHVNEQYF.

V gene TRBV12-3 or TRBV12-4 combines with J gene TRBJ2-3; tentatively, D is TRBD2 (6 bases). This CDR3 is built from 11 residues. Trimming took 5 bases from V and 9 from J, leaving 9 bases between them. In nucleotides, the CDR3 is TGTGCCAGCAGTAAGCTAGCGACGCAGTATTTT. The encoded protein is CASSKLATQYF.

This chain links TRBV28 with TRBJ1-2; no reliable D call. The CDR3 is made up of 13 amino acids. V lost 5 bases and J 4 bases, leaving 11 bases between the germline ends. Germline CDR1 reads MDHEN; CDR2 reads SYDVKM. Written as DNA, the CDR3 is TGTGCCAGCAGTCCGTCAAGCCTCTATGGCTACACCTTC. This codes for CASSPSSLYGYTF.

This rearrangement joins TRBV3-1 (or the pseudogene TRBV3-2) to TRBJ1-2, with 8 bases matching TRBD1. The CDR3 runs to 15 residues. Germline V CDR1 and CDR2: LGHDT, YNNKEL (reference sequence). V shed 1 base, J shed 5 bases, and the junction held 6 bases outside the gene matches. CDR3: CASSQGGRGQYGYTF. CDR3 bases: TGTGCCAGCAGCCAAGGTGGCAGGGGGCAGTATGGCTACACCTTC.

J is TRBJ2-1 and V is TRBV18; no reliable D call. From germline, CDR1 is KGHSH and CDR2 LQKENI. This CDR3 comprises 15 residues. V lost 0 bases and J lost 0, with 6 bases in between. CDR3 nucleotide sequence: TGTGCCAGCTCACCACCCGGTAGCTCCTACAATGAGCAGTTCTTC. Protein product: CASSPPGSSYNEQFF.

This clone was observed a handful of times. The chain is built from TRBV7-2 and TRBJ2-5, with 7 nucleotides matching TRBD2. The CDR3 sequence is 15 residues long. J was trimmed by 5 bases and V by 5 bases; bases with no gene match: 11. CDR1 is SGHTA and CDR2 is FQGNSA in the germline V gene. The CDR3 region is CASSAKTSYLETQYF. DNA for the CDR3: TGTGCCAGCAGCGCCAAGACTAGCTATCTTGAGACCCAGTACTTC.

V usage is TRBV7-9 and J usage is TRBJ1-2; TRBD1 might be the D (5 bases). V lost 5 bases, J lost 4 bases, and 14 bases lay in between. The length of the CDR3 is 14 residues. The germline V gene encodes CDR1 SEHNR and CDR2 FQNEAQ (reference sequence). The CDR3 protein is CASSPPQVSYGYTF. For the CDR3, the DNA is TGTGCCAGCAGCCCCCCACAGGTGAGCTATGGCTACACCTTC.

A few counts support this clone. The V call is TRBV5-5, the J call TRBJ1-1; a weak D match, TRBD1 (6 bases). Germline CDR1 reads SGHKS; CDR2 reads YYEKEE (reference sequence). Trimming pared 0 bases from V and 4 bases from J, leaving 28 bases between. This CDR3 spans 20 amino acids. The CDR3 here is CASSLGLRQAVGRWGTEAFF. The CDR3 DNA reads TGTGCCAGCAGCTTGGGCCTCCGACAGGCGGTGGGTCGTTGGGGCACTGAAGCTTTCTTT.

The DNA for the CDR3 is TGTGCCAGCAGCGCTATCACTAGACAGGCTTCCACGCAGTATTTT. Residues: CASSAITRQASTQYF. The rearrangement links TRBV2 to TRBJ2-3, with D possibly TRBD1 on 6 matching bases. Germline V gene data show CDR1 as SNHLY and CDR2 as FYNNEI. The CDR3 runs 15 residues. Trimming shortened V by 6 bases and J by 9 bases, and 22 bases separated the two germline ends.